This T cell receptor beta chain was retrieved from a study of blood T cell repertoires in COVID-19. The CDR3 runs 15 residues. CDR1 is SGHAT and CDR2 is FQNNGV in the germline V gene. V gave up 5 bases and J gave up 1 base; unmatched junction bases: 8. Method: immunoSEQ multiplex PCR; TCRdb's copy keeps in-frame clones and lacks some. The sample holds approximately 150,000 clones, approximately 84% seen once. This clonotype originated in a man aged 70 or older with active or convalescent COVID-19. The sample consisted of peripheral blood. The rearrangement joins TRBV11-2 to TRBJ2-7; TRBD1 aligns across 7 bases. As DNA, the CDR3 is TGTGCCAGCAGCCCCGGGACAGCGGTTTCCTACGAGCAGTACTTC. It translates to CASSPGTAVSYEQYF. Supplemented by reference TRBV11-2 and TRBJ2-7, the full variable domain reads EAGVAQSPRYKIIEKRQSVAFWCNPISGHATLYWYQQILGQGPKLLIQFQNNGVVDDSQLPKDRFSAERLKGVDSTLKIQPAKLEDSAVYLCASSPGTAVSYEQYFGPGTRLTVT.